Included here is one T cell receptor beta chain sequence, with context. This clone was observed once. Its cognate antigen has yet to be identified. Base quality data are lacking; no much larger clone is found one base away. Receptors were amplified or captured by the immunoSEQ multiplex PCR assay. TCRdb obtained this table from immuneACCESS and retained in-frame rearrangements with V and J assigned. These tables miss some clones; where compared with another copy, unresolved V genes account for less than half of the shortfall, and the remainder is unexplained. This sample has more than 50,000 clones in its table, and about 91% of those were observed once. The leading ten clones occupy over 1% of the sample. From the cysteine up to the phenylalanine, the CDR3 has a length of 17 residues. Just CDR3 DNA is preserved here, 51 bases in frame from base 1. From the germline V gene (reference sequence), CDR1 is SEHNR and CDR2 is FQNEAQ. V trim: 4 bases; J trim: 2 bases; unmatched bases: 7.

This entry belongs to a study of T cell changes during pregnancy in multiple sclerosis (dated by TCRdb to about 2019). Broadly, across the study: The study examined how the T cell repertoire changed over the course of pregnancy in women with multiple sclerosis.

This clonotype originated in a female donor in good health, enrolled as a control in a pregnancy study. The V and J genes are TRBV7-9 and TRBJ2-1; 11 bases in between match TRBD2. Source: peripheral blood, taken after pregnancy. The nucleotide sequence reads TGTGCCAGCAGCTCAAGAGGGACTAGCGGCGCCTACAATGAGCAGTTCTTC. Translation gives CASSSRGTSGAYNEQFF.